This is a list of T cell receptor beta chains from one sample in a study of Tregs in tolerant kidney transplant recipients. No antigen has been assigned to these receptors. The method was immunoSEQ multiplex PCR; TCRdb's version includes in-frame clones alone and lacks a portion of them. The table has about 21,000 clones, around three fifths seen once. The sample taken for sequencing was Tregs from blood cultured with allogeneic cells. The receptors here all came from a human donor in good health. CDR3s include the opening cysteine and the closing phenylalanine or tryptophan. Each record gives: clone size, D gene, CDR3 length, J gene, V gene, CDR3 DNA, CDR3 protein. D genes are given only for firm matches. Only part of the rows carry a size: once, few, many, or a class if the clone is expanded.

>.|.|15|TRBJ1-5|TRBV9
TGTGCCAGCAGCGTAGGGGTGCTCGGCAATCAGCCCCAGCATTTT
CASSVGVLGNQPQHF
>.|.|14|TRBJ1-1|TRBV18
TGTGCCAGCTCACCACTCGCGGAGTTCTCTGAAGCTTTCTTT
CASSPLAEFSEAFF
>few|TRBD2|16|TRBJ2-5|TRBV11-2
TGTGCCAGCAGCTCCCGGACTAGCGGTACCTCAGCGACCCAGTACTTC
CASSSRTSGTSATQYF
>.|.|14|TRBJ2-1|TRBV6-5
TGTGCCAGCAGAAGAGACAGGTCCTACAATGAGCAGTTCTTC
CASRRDRSYNEQFF
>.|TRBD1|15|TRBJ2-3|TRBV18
TGTGCCAGCTCACCAAACAGGGGAAATTGGGATACGCAGTATTTT
CASSPNRGNWDTQYF
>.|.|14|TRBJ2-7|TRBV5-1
TGCGCCAGCAGCTTACTAGTTCTCGGAACAGAGCAGTACTTC
CASSLLVLGTEQYF
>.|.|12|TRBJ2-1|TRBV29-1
TGCAGCGTTGATAGCGTTGCGGGACAGCAGTTCTTC
CSVDSVAGQQFF
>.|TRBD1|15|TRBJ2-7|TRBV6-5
TGTGCCAGCAGTTCGTCCGGGACAGGCGTATACGAGCAGTACTTC
CASSSSGTGVYEQYF
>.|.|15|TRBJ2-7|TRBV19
TGTGCCAGAGTAAGAGTTGGACCGCTAGCCCACGAGCAGTACTTC
CARVRVGPLAHEQYF
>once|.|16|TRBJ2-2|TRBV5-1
TGCGCCAGCAGCTCCTACAGGGTCTGGGGCACCGGGGAGCTGTTTTTT
CASSSYRVWGTGELFF
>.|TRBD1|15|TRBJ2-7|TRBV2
TGTGCCAGCAGAGGACCCCGGGGACAGCGCTACGAGCAGTACTTC
CASRGPRGQRYEQYF
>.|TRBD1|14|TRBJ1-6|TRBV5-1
TGCGCCAGCCAAGCACAGGGGATAGACTCACCCCTCCACTTT
CASQAQGIDSPLHF
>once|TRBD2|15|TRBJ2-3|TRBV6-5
TGTGCCACCTCCTCGGGAGGGCTATCGTCAGATACGCAGTATTTT
CATSSGGLSSDTQYF
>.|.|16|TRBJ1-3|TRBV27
TGTGCCAGCAGTTTATCGGTGACAGGTCCTGGAAACACCATATATTTT
CASSLSVTGPGNTIYF
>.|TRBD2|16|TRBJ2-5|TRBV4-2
TGTGCCAGCAGCCTCGGACTAGCGGGGGCCCAAGAGACCCAGTACTTC
CASSLGLAGAQETQYF
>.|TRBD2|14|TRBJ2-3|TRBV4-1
TGCGCCAGCAGCCAAATGAGCGGGAGGACTACGCAGTATTTT
CASSQMSGRTTQYF
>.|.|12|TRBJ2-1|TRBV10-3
TGTGCCATCAGTGAGTTGGGGGCGAAGCAGTTCTTC
CAISELGAKQFF
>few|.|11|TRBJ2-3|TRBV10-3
TGTGCCATCGGGGGAAGTTTTTCGCAGTATTTT
CAIGGSFSQYF
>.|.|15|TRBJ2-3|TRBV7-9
TGTGCCAGCAGCTTAGGGGGGGGCCTGACAGATACGCAGTATTTT
CASSLGGGLTDTQYF
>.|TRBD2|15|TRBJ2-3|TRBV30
TGTGCCTTGGGACTAGCGGGAGGGCCGTCAGATACGCAGTATTTT
CALGLAGGPSDTQYF
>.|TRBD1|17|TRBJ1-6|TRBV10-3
TGTGCCATCAGTGCTGGGACAGGGGTCACCTATAATTCACCCCTCCACTTT
CAISAGTGVTYNSPLHF
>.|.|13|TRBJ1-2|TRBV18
TGTGCCAGCTCACCCACAGGGACTGGAGGCTACACCTTC
CASSPTGTGGYTF